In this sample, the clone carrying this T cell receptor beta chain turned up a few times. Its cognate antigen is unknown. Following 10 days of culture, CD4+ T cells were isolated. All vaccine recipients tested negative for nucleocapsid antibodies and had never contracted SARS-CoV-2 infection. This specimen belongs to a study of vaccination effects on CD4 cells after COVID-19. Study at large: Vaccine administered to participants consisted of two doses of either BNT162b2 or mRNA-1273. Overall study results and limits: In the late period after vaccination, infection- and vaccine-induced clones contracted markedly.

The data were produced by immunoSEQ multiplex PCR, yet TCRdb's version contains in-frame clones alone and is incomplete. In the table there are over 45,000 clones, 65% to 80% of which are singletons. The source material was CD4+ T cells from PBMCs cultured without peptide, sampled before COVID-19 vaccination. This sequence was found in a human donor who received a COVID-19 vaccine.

CDR3 protein: CASSSSAFNNSPLHF. Written as DNA, the CDR3 is TGTGCCAGCAGTTCAAGCGCATTTAATAATTCACCCCTCCACTTT. This chain links TRBV27 with TRBJ1-6; D remains unclear. The CDR3 is 15 amino acids. Per germline, CDR1 MNHEY and CDR2 SMNVEV (reference sequence). Trimming cost V 4 bases and J 5 bases, with 12 bases left between them.